This T cell receptor beta chain is from a study of T cells after yellow fever vaccination. Study at large: In the case of low-cell-number fractions, SMART-Seq v4 Ultra Low Input was used for preparation.

This CDR3 is built from 15 residues. CDR1 and CDR2 from the germline V gene are KGHDR and SFDVKD. Between the trimmed V and J ends, which lost 0 bases and 1 base, there was a span of 5 bases. TCR cDNA, made by 5'RACE template switching, carried an added universal primer site and UMIs. TCRdb ran MiXCR on the 5' RACE reads and lists one entry per CDR3 protein. The table includes about 360,000 distinct CDR3 sequences, 6.2% detected once. The receptor's source is a man in his thirties or forties who received the YFV17D yellow fever vaccine. The J gene is TRBJ2-2, the V gene TRBV24-1; D call uncertain. Sequenced here: PBMCs, sampled 5 days after the yellow fever booster vaccination. The DNA of the CDR3 is TGTGCCACCAGTGATTTGCGAGTGAACACCGGGGAGCTGTTTTTT. Amino acid sequence: CATSDLRVNTGELFF.